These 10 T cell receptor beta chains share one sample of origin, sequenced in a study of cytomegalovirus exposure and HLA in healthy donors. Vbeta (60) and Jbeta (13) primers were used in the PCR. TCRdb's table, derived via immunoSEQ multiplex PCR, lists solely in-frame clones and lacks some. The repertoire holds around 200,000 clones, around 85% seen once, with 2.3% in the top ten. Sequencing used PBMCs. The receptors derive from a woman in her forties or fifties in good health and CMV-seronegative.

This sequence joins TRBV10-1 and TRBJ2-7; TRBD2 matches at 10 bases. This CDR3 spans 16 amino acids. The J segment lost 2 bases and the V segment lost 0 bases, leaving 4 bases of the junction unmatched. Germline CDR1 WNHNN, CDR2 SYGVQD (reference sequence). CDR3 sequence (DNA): TGCGCCAGCAGTGAGTCTGTACTAGCGGGACCCTACGAGCAGTACTTC. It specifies CASSESVLAGPYEQYF.

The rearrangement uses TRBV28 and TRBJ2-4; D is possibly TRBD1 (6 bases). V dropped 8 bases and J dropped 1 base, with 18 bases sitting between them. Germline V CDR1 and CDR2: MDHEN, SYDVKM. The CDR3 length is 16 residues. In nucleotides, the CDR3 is TGTGCCAGCCTATCAAGGGACACGGTGGCCAAAAACATTCAGTACTTC. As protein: CASLSRDTVAKNIQYF.

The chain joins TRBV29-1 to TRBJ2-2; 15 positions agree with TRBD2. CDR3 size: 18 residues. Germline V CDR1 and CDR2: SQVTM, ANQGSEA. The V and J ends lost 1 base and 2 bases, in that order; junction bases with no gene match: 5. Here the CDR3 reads CSVEGTSGRGINTGELFF. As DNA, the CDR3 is TGCAGCGTTGAAGGGACTAGCGGGAGGGGTATAAACACCGGGGAGCTGTTTTTT.

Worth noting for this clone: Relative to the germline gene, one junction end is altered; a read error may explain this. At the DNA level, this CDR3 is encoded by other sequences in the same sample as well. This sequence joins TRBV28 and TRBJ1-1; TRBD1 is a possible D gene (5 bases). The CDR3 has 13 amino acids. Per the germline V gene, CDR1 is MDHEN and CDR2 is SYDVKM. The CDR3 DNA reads TGTGCCAGCACAGGGCCGCTTAACACTGAGGCTTTCTTT. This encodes CASTGPLNTEAFF.

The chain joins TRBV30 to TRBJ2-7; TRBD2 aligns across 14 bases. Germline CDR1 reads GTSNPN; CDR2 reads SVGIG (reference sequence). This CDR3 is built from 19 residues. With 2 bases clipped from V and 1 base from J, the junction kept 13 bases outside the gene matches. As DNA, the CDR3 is TGTGCCTGGAGTCCGCCGGGACTAGCGGGAGTACGGGGTTCCTACGAGCAGTACTTC. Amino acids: CAWSPPGLAGVRGSYEQYF. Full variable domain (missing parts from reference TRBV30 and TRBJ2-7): SQTIHQWPATLVQPVGSPLSLECTVEGTSNPNLYWYRQAAGRGLQLLFYSVGIGQISSEVPQNLSASRPQDRQFILSSKKLLLSDSGFYLCAWSPPGLAGVRGSYEQYFGPGTRLTVT.

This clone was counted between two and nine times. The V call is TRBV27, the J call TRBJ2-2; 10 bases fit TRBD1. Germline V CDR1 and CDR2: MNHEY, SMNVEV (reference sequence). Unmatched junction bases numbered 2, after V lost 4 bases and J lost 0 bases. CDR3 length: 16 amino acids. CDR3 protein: CASSSTGGANTGELFF. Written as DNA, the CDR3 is TGTGCCAGCAGTTCGACAGGGGGCGCGAACACCGGGGAGCTGTTTTTT.

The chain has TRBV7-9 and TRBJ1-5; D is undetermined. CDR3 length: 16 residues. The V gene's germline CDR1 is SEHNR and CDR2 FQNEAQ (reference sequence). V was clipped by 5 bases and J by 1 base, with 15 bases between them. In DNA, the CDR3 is TGTGCCAGCAGCCGAGGGCCTTTAGGAAGCAATCAGCCCCAGCATTTT. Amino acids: CASSRGPLGSNQPQHF.

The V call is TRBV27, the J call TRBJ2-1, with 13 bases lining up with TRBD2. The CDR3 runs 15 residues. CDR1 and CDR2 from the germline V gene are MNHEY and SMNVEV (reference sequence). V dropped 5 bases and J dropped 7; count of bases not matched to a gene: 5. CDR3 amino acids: CASSPWTSGSNEQFF. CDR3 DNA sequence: TGTGCCAGCAGTCCCTGGACTAGCGGGAGTAATGAGCAGTTCTTC.

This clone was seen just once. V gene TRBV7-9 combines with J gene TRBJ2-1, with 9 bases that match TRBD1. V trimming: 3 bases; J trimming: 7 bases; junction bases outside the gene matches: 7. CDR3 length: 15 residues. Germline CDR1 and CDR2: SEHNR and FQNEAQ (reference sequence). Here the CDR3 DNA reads TGTGCCAGCAGCTTTCCGGGACAGGGCACGAATGAGCAGTTCTTC. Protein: CASSFPGQGTNEQFF.

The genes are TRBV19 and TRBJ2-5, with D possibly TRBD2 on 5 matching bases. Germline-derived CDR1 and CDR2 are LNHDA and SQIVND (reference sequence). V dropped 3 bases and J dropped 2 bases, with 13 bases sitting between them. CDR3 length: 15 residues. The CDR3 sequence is CASSMGLAKQETQYF. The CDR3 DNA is TGTGCCAGTAGTATGGGTCTAGCCAAACAAGAGACCCAGTACTTC.